This TCR beta chain was obtained from a study of blood T cell repertoires in COVID-19. Data came from immunoSEQ multiplex PCR; TCRdb stores just in-frame clones and leaves some out. This table has more than 300,000 clones, about 90% appearing once. Cohort 3 recovery required two negative PCRs, clearance, or symptom resolution. The sequenced sample was PBMCs or T cells enriched from blood (not recorded which). The TCR originated in a woman in her thirties who had recovered from COVID-19.

CDR3 protein: CASSPGQGDNEQFF. CDR3 in DNA: TGTGCCAGCAGCCCCGGACAGGGCGACAATGAGCAGTTCTTC. V and J are TRBV3-1 (or the pseudogene TRBV3-2) and TRBJ2-1, with 8 bases that match TRBD1. The trim removed 4 bases at V and 5 bases at J, leaving 4 bases unmatched. Germline-derived CDR1 and CDR2 are LGHDT and YNNKEL (reference sequence). This CDR3 region has 14 residues.